The 19 T cell receptor beta chains in this list originate from one sample, sequenced in a study of CD4 T cells in relation to SARS-CoV-2 and coronaviruses. Libraries were prepared by immunoSEQ multiplex PCR; TCRdb keeps only in-frame clonotypes and omits some of them. The table lists tens of thousands of clones, about 80% of them singletons. Which antigens these TCRs recognize remains unknown. Material for sequencing was memory CD4+ T cells from PBMCs, cultured in vitro. Source of these receptors: an adult with COVID-19.

The V call is TRBV10-3, the J call TRBJ2-1; 9 bases line up with TRBD2. Germline V CDR1 and CDR2: ENHRY, SYGVKD. V trimming: 4 bases; J trimming: 8 bases; junction bases outside the gene matches: 15. There are 17 residues in the CDR3. Here the CDR3 reads CAISGARRREGHDEQFF. CDR3 coding DNA: TGTGCCATCAGTGGTGCCAGGAGGCGGGAGGGCCACGATGAGCAGTTCTTC.

This chain uses TRBV5-4 with TRBJ2-5; 7 bases are a match to TRBD2. The CDR3 is 14 residues long. Trimming took 2 bases from V and 5 from J; bases not matched to a gene: 6. Germline V gene lookup returns CDR1 SGHNT and CDR2 YYREEE (reference sequence). CDR3 coding DNA: TGTGCCAGCAGCTTTAGAGACGGGGGGGAGACCCAGTACTTC. The encoded protein is CASSFRDGGETQYF. The full variable domain, rest sourced from reference TRBV5-4 and TRBJ2-5, is ETGVTQSPTHLIKTRGQQVTLRCSSQSGHNTVSWYQQALGQGPQFIFQYYREEENGRGNFPPRFSGLQFPNYSSELNVNALELDDSALYLCASSFRDGGETQYFGPGTRLLVL.

The chain recombines TRBV15 with TRBJ1-1, with 7 bases fitting TRBD1. Unmatched junction bases numbered 5, after V lost 3 bases and J lost 4 bases. Germline CDR1 and CDR2: LNHNV and YYDKDF (reference sequence). This CDR3 is built from 14 residues. CDR3 sequence: CATSSINRGTEAFF. In DNA, the CDR3 is TGTGCCACCAGCAGTATCAACAGGGGCACTGAAGCTTTCTTT.

This clone was recorded only once. The rearrangement links TRBV12-5 to TRBJ2-3; 8 bases fit TRBD2. The CDR3 runs to 14 residues. The germline V gene has CDR1 LGHNT and CDR2 FRNRAP. V was pared by 7 bases and J by 2 bases, with 5 bases of the junction left unmatched. The CDR3 sequence: CASAVSGNTDTQYF. CDR3 nucleotides: TGTGCTAGTGCCGTTAGCGGGAACACAGATACGCAGTATTTT.

This chain links TRBV11-1 with TRBJ2-5; the D gene is possibly TRBD2 (5 bases). This CDR3 comprises 14 residues. Germline assignment: CDR1 SGHAT and CDR2 FQDESV (reference sequence). Trimming took 2 bases from V and 5 from J, leaving 12 bases between them. The CDR3 nucleotides are TGTGCCAGCAGCTTATCGGCTAGGAGGGAGACCCAGTACTTC. Its protein is CASSLSARRETQYF.

This chain joins TRBV29-1 and TRBJ2-1; TRBD2 agrees at 11 bases. The CDR3 runs 14 residues. Germline V CDR1 and CDR2: SQVTM, ANQGSEA. V gave up 6 bases and J gave up 4 bases; unmatched junction bases: 5. CDR3: CSVETSGAYNEQFF. CDR3 sequence (DNA): TGCAGCGTCGAGACTAGCGGGGCTTACAATGAGCAGTTCTTC.

The chain has TRBV27 and TRBJ2-5; D ambiguous. V was pared by 4 bases and J by 0 bases, with 9 bases between. The CDR3 spans 14 residues. CDR1 is MNHEY, CDR2 SMNVEV, per germline (reference sequence). The DNA of the CDR3 is TGTGCCAGCAGTTCATCCGTTAACCAAGAGACCCAGTACTTC. Protein product: CASSSSVNQETQYF.

The chain employs TRBV3-1 (or the pseudogene TRBV3-2) and TRBJ1-1; 7 bases are a match to TRBD1. This CDR3 comprises 14 residues. Germline loops: CDR1 LGHDT, CDR2 YNNKEL (reference sequence). V lost 2 bases and J lost 8; bases outside the gene matches: 8. CDR3 sequence reads: CASSQTPGQREAFF. CDR3 sequence (DNA): TGTGCCAGCAGCCAAACACCGGGACAGAGAGAAGCTTTCTTT.

This clone was seen more than once but under ten times. V and J are TRBV5-6 and TRBJ2-7; D call uncertain. Germline CDR1 is SGHDT and CDR2 is YYEEEE. V lost 4 bases and J 3 bases, leaving 5 bases between the germline ends. This CDR3 comprises 11 residues. The DNA of the CDR3 is TGTGCCAGCAGCCTGGACTACGAGCAGTACTTC. It specifies CASSLDYEQYF.

About this clone: This CDR3 is also generated by other DNA sequences in the sample. The chain is built from TRBV3-1 (or the pseudogene TRBV3-2) and TRBJ2-1; 7 bases match TRBD2. V gave up 0 bases and J gave up 4 bases; unmatched junction bases: 3. Germline V gene data show CDR1 as LGHDT and CDR2 as YNNKEL (reference sequence). The CDR3 spans 15 residues. The CDR3 loop reads CASSQDGGRYNEQFF. CDR3 coding DNA: TGTGCCAGCAGCCAAGATGGCGGGAGATACAATGAGCAGTTCTTC.

The chain combines TRBV28 with TRBJ2-7; no definite D call. CDR1 and CDR2 from the germline V gene are MDHEN and SYDVKM. The CDR3 sequence is 11 residues long. V shed 10 bases and J shed 6 bases, with 13 bases lying between them. The CDR3 loop is CATSGFSEQYF. As DNA, the CDR3 is TGTGCCACCTCGGGTTTTAGCGAGCAGTACTTC.

V gene TRBV19 combines with J gene TRBJ2-1, with 12 bases that match TRBD2. Germline V gene lookup returns CDR1 LNHDA and CDR2 SQIVND (reference sequence). The trim removed 4 bases at V and 7 bases at J, leaving 5 bases unmatched. The CDR3 sequence is 15 residues long. CDR3 loop: CASSRGTSGHNEQFF. The CDR3 DNA follows: TGTGCCAGTAGTAGGGGGACTAGCGGGCATAATGAGCAGTTCTTC.

V gene TRBV19 combines with J gene TRBJ1-5; TRBD1 matches at 8 bases. CDR1 is LNHDA, CDR2 SQIVND, per germline (reference sequence). The CDR3 contains 17 residues. V lost 7 bases and J lost 0; bases outside the gene matches: 11. CDR3: CASKTRQGNYSNQPQHF. The CDR3 bases are TGTGCCAGTAAGACGAGACAGGGGAACTATAGCAATCAGCCCCAGCATTTT.

This rearrangement joins TRBV6-5 to TRBJ1-2, with a possible D match to TRBD1 (5 bases). Trimming took off 6 bases at V and 2 bases at J, with 16 bases between the two ends. The length of the CDR3 is 15 residues. CDR1 and CDR2 (germline): MNHEY, SVGAGI. The CDR3 nucleotides are TGTGCCAGCAGCGTCGACAGTTACCCCAACTATGGCTACACCTTC. Its translation: CASSVDSYPNYGYTF.

The sample holds a few counts of this clone. The sample contains more than one DNA sequence encoding this CDR3. DNA for the CDR3: TGTGCCAGCAGCCAAGGGCTCAACAATGAGCAGTTCTTC. Its translation: CASSQGLNNEQFF. The chain combines TRBV3-1 (or the pseudogene TRBV3-2) with TRBJ2-1; no clear D gene. V shed 1 base and J shed 5 bases, with 6 bases lying between them. This CDR3 region has 13 residues. CDR1 LGHDT and CDR2 YNNKEL come from the germline V gene (reference sequence).

V usage is TRBV7-2 and J usage is TRBJ2-7; a weak D match, TRBD2 (6 bases). This CDR3 is 13 amino acids long. Germline CDR1 and CDR2: SGHTA and FQGNSA. V lost 1 base and J lost 6, with 10 bases in between. The CDR3 sequence is CASSLVGLLEQYF. DNA of the CDR3: TGTGCCAGCAGCTTAGTGGGACTTCTCGAGCAGTACTTC.

The rearrangement links TRBV7-9 to TRBJ1-6; the D gene is possibly TRBD1 (5 bases). V lost 6 bases and J 7 bases, leaving 25 bases between the germline ends. The CDR3 has 18 residues. The germline gives CDR1 SEHNR, CDR2 FQNEAQ (reference sequence). The DNA of the CDR3 is TGTGCCAGCAGTATAGGGGCCGGGGGTAGTGTTTTGAATTCACCCCTCCACTTT. Its translation is CASSIGAGGSVLNSPLHF. The full variable domain, completed using reference TRBV7-9 and TRBJ1-6, is DTGVSQNPRHKITKRGQNVTFRCDPISEHNRLYWYRQTLGQGPEFLTYFQNEAQLEKSRLLSDRFSAERPKGSFSTLEIQRTEQGDSAMYLCASSIGAGGSVLNSPLHFGNGTRLTVT.

CDR3 protein: CATSETLYNEQFF. Written as DNA, the CDR3 is TGTGCCACCAGCGAGACTTTATACAATGAGCAGTTCTTC. The V and J genes are TRBV24-1 and TRBJ2-1; D unclear. Germline values: CDR1 KGHDR, CDR2 SFDVKD. The CDR3 sequence is 13 residues long. V was cut by 7 bases and J by 4 bases, with 10 bases left in between.

The chain recombines TRBV7-8 with TRBJ1-1; 9 bases map to TRBD1. The CDR3 is made up of 15 amino acids. Looked up from germline, CDR1 is SGHVS and CDR2 is FQNEAQ. With 3 bases clipped from V and 3 bases from J, the junction kept 5 bases outside the gene matches. The chain's CDR3 is CASSFNRGRDTEAFF. The CDR3 bases are TGTGCCAGCAGCTTCAACAGGGGGCGCGACACTGAAGCTTTCTTT.